This T cell receptor (beta chain) was sequenced in a study of cytomegalovirus exposure and HLA in healthy donors. Notes on the study in general: In terms of immune exposure information, only CMV serostatus was available. Analysis was carried out at a later point, and it linked a missense DCLRE1C variant to TCR beta V- and J-gene trimming. Other equally common chains were less clonally expanded than HLA-associated TCR beta chains, a later analysis showed. When the data were analyzed later, several of the most significant clusters appeared to be linked to common viral pathogens.

Concerning this clone: Its antigen is not identified.

The PCR contained 60 Vbeta and 13 Jbeta primers. Some clones are missing from TCRdb's copy, which holds only in-frame ones; the method was immunoSEQ multiplex PCR. Here the sample spans about 32,000 clones, 84% being singletons. There are 13 residues in the CDR3. Germline CDR1 and CDR2: SGHDT and YYEEEE. V was trimmed by 4 bases and J by 3 bases, leaving 11 bases between them. The receptor was isolated from a woman aged 18 to 35 in good health and CMV-seronegative. The chain uses TRBV5-6 and TRBJ2-7; D is possibly TRBD1 (5 bases). Material: PBMCs. The CDR3 here is CASSPRTFYEQYF. For the CDR3, the DNA is TGTGCCAGCAGCCCTAGGACATTCTACGAGCAGTACTTC.